A selection of T cell receptor beta chains follows, all from one sample in a study of metastatic and nonmetastatic thyroid tumors. With MiXCR, TCRdb called clones anew from the PCR reads. Of about 48,000 clones listed, approximately 20% are singletons. Material: blood. Every receptor here comes from a male donor with papillary thyroid cancer or a benign thyroid nodule (not recorded which). Some clones in this sample may be carry-over from other donors' samples. Both conserved end residues are part of each CDR3. D genes are given only for firm matches. Part of the rows lack a size; the others show once, few, many or a class for expanded clones.

v_call	clone_size	d_call	j_call	cdr3_aa	cdr3_nt
TRBV6-5	many	TRBD1	TRBJ2-7	CASSYSGDRAHEQYF	TGTGCCAGCAGTTACTCTGGAGACAGGGCCCACGAGCAGTACTTC
TRBV12-5	many	.	TRBJ1-6	CASGLGLQHSPLHF	TGTGCTAGTGGTTTAGGGCTACAGCATTCACCCCTCCACTTT
TRBV11-2	.	TRBD2	TRBJ2-7	CASSLVLAVDYEQYF	TGTGCCAGCAGCTTAGTACTAGCGGTTGATTACGAGCAGTACTTC
TRBV30	many	.	TRBJ2-3	CAWSETGLTDTQYF	TGTGCCTGGAGTGAAACTGGACTTACAGATACGCAGTATTTT
TRBV25-1	many	.	TRBJ1-1	CASSDYGLADTEAFF	TGTGCCAGCAGTGATTATGGGTTGGCTGACACTGAAGCTTTCTTT
TRBV20-1	.	.	TRBJ1-5	CSAWGSRWRYSNQPQHF	TGCAGTGCCTGGGGGAGCAGGTGGAGATATAGCAATCAGCCCCAGCATTTT
TRBV20-1	many	.	TRBJ1-2	CSAPTRIQNYGYTF	TGCAGTGCTCCAACCCGTATACAGAACTATGGCTACACCTTC
TRBV28	many	.	TRBJ1-4	CASRTSNEKLFF	TGTGCCAGCAGGACGTCTAATGAAAAACTGTTTTTT
TRBV11-3	many	.	TRBJ2-3	CASSSLGGAETDTQYF	TGTGCCAGCAGCTCCCTTGGGGGGGCGGAAACAGATACGCAGTATTTT
TRBV9	many	.	TRBJ2-1	CASSVVPGDNEQFF	TGTGCCAGCAGCGTAGTTCCAGGGGACAATGAGCAGTTCTTC
TRBV9	many	TRBD2	TRBJ2-3	CASSVAGAQGDTQYF	TGTGCCAGCAGCGTCGCGGGAGCGCAGGGAGATACGCAGTATTTT
TRBV6-1	many	.	TRBJ1-1	CASTRGFGTEAFF	TGTGCCAGCACCCGGGGTTTCGGCACTGAAGCTTTCTTT
TRBV29-1	many	.	TRBJ2-3	CSVWGDSQPVSTDTQYF	TGCAGCGTGTGGGGGGACAGTCAACCAGTCAGCACAGATACGCAGTATTTT